The 7 T cell receptor beta chains reported below all come from one sample, sequenced in a study of blood T cell repertoires in COVID-19. Only in-frame clones appear in the TCRdb table, and some are missing; sequencing was by immunoSEQ multiplex PCR. The sample has 130,000 to 150,000 clones, about four fifths seen once. Sequencing used peripheral blood. The receptors were gathered from a woman of 80 years or more with acute or convalescent COVID-19.

The chain couples TRBV30 to TRBJ1-2, with D unclear. Deletions cut 0 bases from V and 1 base from J, with 9 bases between. This CDR3 comprises 14 residues. Germline V CDR1 and CDR2: GTSNPN, SVGIG (reference sequence). The CDR3 loop reads CAWSVNSVNYGYTF. DNA of the CDR3: TGTGCCTGGAGTGTAAACTCGGTTAACTATGGCTACACCTTC.

The chain links TRBV9 to TRBJ2-3; TRBD2 matches 7 bases. The V segment lost 5 bases and the J segment 6 bases; nucleotides outside the gene matches: 33. Germline CDR1 reads SGDLS; CDR2 reads YYNGEE. This CDR3 has 22 residues. The DNA for the CDR3 is TGTGCCAGCAGAAATTACAATAGCGGGCCGGAGGGACTCCCGGTGGTTTCGGATACGCAGTATTTT. This sequence encodes CASRNYNSGPEGLPVVSDTQYF.

This clone was seen only a few times. The V call is TRBV6-5, the J call TRBJ1-2; a possible D gene is TRBD1 (6 bases). CDR1 MNHEY and CDR2 SVGAGI come from the germline V gene. This CDR3 spans 12 amino acids. Trimming stripped 5 bases from V and 8 bases from J, with 12 bases between. In DNA, the CDR3 is TGTGCCAGCAGTCTAAGGACAGTCGGCTACACCTTC. This sequence encodes CASSLRTVGYTF.

The chain carries TRBV3-1 (or the pseudogene TRBV3-2) and TRBJ1-5, with no clear D. The CDR3 is made up of 14 amino acids. Germline V gene data show CDR1 as LGHDT and CDR2 as YNNKEL (reference sequence). V gave up 1 base and J gave up 3 bases, with 7 bases separating them. For the CDR3, the DNA is TGTGCCAGCAGCCAAGTTCACACCAATCAGCCCCAGCATTTT. It translates to CASSQVHTNQPQHF.

This clone showed up just once. This chain connects TRBV6-6 to TRBJ2-5, with a possible D match to TRBD1 (6 bases). V was cut by 8 bases and J by 5 bases, with 15 bases left in between. This CDR3 has 13 residues. Germline lookup yields CDR1 MNHNY and CDR2 SVGAGI (reference sequence). The CDR3 coding sequence is TGTGCCAGCGCATACAGGGATCGGGAGACCCAGTACTTC. Protein product: CASAYRDRETQYF.

The chain recombines TRBV5-8 with TRBJ1-5; D ambiguous. V shed 1 base and J shed 0 bases, with 5 bases lying between them. This CDR3 is built from 14 residues. CDR1 and CDR2 (germline): SGHTS, YDEGEE. The CDR3 nucleotides are TGTGCCAGCAGCTTGACTTATAGCAATCAGCCCCAGCATTTT. Protein: CASSLTYSNQPQHF.

The chain recombines TRBV25-1 with TRBJ1-2, with 7 nucleotides matching TRBD1. Trimming cost V 6 bases and J 2 bases; bases outside gene matches: 9. Germline V gene data show CDR1 as MGHDK and CDR2 as SYGVNS. This CDR3 is built from 15 residues. The CDR3: CASRPDREVNYGYTF. Written as DNA, the CDR3 is TGTGCCAGCAGACCCGACAGGGAAGTAAACTATGGCTACACCTTC.